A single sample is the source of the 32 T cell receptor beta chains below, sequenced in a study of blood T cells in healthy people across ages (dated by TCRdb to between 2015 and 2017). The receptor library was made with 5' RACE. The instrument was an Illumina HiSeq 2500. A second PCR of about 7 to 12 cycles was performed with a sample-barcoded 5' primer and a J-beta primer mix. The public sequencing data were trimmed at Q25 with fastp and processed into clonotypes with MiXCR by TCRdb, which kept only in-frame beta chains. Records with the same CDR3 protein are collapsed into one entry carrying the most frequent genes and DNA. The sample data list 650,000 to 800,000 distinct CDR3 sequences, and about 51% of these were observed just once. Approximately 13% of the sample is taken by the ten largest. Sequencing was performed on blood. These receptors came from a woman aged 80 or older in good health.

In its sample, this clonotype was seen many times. In nucleotides, the CDR3 is TGTGCCAGCAGTGTTACAGGACTCGAGCAGTACTTC. Encoded protein: CASSVTGLEQYF. The chain couples TRBV28 to TRBJ2-5; D might be TRBD1 or TRBD2, each matching 5 bases. The J call is doubtful: the DNA matches TRBJ2-7 better. The CDR3 spans 12 residues. Germline-derived CDR1 and CDR2 are MDHEN and SYDVKM.

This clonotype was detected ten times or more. This chain's CDR3 is CASRGWFRDEEQFF. CDR3 in DNA: TGTGCCAGCAGGGGTTGGTTCCGGGACGAAGAGCAGTTCTTC. The chain recombines TRBV2 with TRBJ2-1; D may match TRBD1 or TRBD2 (5 bases each). Per germline, CDR1 SNHLY and CDR2 FYNNEI. This CDR3 region has 14 residues. V was cut by 6 bases and J by 10 bases, with 19 bases left in between.

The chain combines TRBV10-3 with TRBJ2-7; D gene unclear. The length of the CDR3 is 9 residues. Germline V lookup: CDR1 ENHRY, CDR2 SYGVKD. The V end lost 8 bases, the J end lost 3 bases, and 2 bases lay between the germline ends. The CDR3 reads CAIHYEQYF. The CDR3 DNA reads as TGTGCCATCCACTACGAGCAGTACTTC.

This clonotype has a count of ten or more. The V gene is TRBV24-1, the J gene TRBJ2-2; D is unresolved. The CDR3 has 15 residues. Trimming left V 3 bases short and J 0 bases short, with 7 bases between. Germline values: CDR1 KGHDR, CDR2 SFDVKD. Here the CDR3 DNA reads TGTGCCACCAGTGATCCAGTATCGAACACCGGGGAGCTGTTTTTT. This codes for CATSDPVSNTGELFF.

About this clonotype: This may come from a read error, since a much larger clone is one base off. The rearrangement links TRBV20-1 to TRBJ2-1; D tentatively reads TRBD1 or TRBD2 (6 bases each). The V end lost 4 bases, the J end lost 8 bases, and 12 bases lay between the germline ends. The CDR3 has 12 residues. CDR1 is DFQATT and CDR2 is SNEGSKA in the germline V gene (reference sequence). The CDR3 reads CSATGGLDEQFF. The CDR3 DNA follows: TGCAGTGCTACTGGGGGGCTTGATGAGCAGTTCTTC.

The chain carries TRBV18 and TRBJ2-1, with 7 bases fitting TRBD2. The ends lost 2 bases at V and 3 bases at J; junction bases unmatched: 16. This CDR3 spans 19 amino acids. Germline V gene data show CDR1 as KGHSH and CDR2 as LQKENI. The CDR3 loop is CASSPGAQRLAANYNEQFF. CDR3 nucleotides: TGTGCCAGCTCACCAGGGGCTCAACGGCTAGCGGCGAACTACAATGAGCAGTTCTTC.

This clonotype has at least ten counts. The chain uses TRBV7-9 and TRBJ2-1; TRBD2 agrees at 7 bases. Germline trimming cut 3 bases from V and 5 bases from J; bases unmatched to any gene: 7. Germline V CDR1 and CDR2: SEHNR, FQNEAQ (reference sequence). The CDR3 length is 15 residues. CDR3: CASSLRTRDNNEQFF. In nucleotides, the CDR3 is TGTGCCAGCAGCTTGAGGACTAGGGATAACAATGAGCAGTTCTTC.

The CDR3 region is CASSTRDKTDTQYF. The CDR3 DNA is TGTGCCAGCAGTACCCGGGACAAAACAGATACGCAGTATTTT. V is TRBV12-3 or TRBV12-4 and J is TRBJ2-3; weak D call: TRBD1 (6 bases). The CDR3 sequence is 14 residues long. Trimming took off 5 bases at V and 3 bases at J, with 12 bases between the two ends.

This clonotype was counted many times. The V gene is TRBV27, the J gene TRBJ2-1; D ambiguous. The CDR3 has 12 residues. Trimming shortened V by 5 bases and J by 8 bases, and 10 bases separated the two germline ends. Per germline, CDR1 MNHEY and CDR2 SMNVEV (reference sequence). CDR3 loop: CASSHLMDEQFF. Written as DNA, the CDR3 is TGTGCCAGCAGTCATCTCATGGATGAGCAGTTCTTC.

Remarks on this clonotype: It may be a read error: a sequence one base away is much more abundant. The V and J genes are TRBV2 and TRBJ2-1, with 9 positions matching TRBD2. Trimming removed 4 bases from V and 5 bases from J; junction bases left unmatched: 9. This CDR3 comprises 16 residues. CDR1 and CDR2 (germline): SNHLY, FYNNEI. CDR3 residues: CASSALAGGRHNEQFF. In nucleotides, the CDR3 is TGTGCCAGCAGTGCCCTTGCGGGGGGGCGCCACAATGAGCAGTTCTTC.

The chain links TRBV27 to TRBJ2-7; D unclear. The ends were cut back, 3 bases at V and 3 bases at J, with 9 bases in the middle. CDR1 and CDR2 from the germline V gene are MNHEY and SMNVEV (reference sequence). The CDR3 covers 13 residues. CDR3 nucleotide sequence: TGTGCCAGCAGTTTTGCTTGGGGCTACGAGCAGTACTTC. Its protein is CASSFAWGYEQYF.

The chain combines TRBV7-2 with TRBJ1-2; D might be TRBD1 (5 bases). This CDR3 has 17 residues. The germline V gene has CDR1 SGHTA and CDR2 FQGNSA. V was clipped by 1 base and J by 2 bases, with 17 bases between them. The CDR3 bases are TGTGCCAGCAGCTTAGAGAGGAGGGGCCAATTGAACTATGGCTACACCTTC. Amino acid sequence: CASSLERRGQLNYGYTF. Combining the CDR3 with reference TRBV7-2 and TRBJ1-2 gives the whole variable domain GAGVSQSPSNKVTEKGKDVELRCDPISGHTALYWYRQSLGQGLEFLIYFQGNSAPDKSGLPSDRFSAERTGGSVSTLTIQRTQQEDSAVYLCASSLERRGQLNYGYTFGSGTRLTVV.

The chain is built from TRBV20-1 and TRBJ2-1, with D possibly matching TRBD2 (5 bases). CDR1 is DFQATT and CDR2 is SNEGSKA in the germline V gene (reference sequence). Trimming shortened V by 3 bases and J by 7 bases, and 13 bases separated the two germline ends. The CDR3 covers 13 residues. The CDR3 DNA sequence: TGCAGTGCTAGTCTCAGGAGGTCGAATGAGCAGTTCTTC. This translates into CSASLRRSNEQFF.

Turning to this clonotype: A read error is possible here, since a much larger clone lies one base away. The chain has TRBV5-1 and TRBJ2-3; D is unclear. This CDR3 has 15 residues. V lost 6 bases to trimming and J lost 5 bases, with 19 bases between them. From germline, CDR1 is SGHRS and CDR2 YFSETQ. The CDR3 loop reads CASNTSDPEIDTQYF. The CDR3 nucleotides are TGCGCCAGCAACACCTCCGACCCTGAGATAGATACGCAGTATTTT.

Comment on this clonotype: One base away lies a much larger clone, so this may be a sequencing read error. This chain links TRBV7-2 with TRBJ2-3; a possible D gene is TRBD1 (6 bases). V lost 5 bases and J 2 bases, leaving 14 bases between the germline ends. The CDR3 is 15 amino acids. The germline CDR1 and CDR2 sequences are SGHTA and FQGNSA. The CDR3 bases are TGTGCCAGCAGCCCCGCGAGGGGGTACACAGATACGCAGTATTTT. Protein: CASSPARGYTDTQYF.

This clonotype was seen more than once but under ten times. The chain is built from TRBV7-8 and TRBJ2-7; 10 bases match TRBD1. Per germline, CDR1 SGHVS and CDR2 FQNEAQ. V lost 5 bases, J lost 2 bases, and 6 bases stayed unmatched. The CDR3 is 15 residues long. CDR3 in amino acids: CASSLRTGGTYEQYF. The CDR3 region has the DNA TGTGCCAGCAGCCTTCGGACAGGGGGGACCTACGAGCAGTACTTC.

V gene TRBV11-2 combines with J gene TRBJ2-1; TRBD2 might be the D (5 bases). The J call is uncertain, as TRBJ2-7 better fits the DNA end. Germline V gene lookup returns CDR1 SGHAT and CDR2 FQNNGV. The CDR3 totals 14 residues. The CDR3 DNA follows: TGTGCCAGCAGCTTGACGGACTCCTACAATGAGCAGTACTTC. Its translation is CASSLTDSYNEQYF.

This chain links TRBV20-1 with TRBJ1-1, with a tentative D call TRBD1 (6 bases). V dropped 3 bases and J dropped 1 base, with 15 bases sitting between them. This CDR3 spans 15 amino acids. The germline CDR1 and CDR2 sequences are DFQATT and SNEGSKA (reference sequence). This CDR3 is CSASPPQGKNTEAFF. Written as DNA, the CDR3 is TGCAGTGCTAGCCCACCCCAGGGGAAGAACACTGAAGCTTTCTTT.

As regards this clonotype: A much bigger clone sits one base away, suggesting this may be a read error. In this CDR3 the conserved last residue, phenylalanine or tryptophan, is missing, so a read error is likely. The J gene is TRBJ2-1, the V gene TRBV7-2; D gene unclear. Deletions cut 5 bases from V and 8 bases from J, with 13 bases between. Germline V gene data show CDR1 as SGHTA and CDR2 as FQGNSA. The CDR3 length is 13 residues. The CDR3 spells CASSHSVPDEQFL. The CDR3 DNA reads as TGTGCCAGCAGCCACTCGGTACCAGATGAGCAGTTCTTA.

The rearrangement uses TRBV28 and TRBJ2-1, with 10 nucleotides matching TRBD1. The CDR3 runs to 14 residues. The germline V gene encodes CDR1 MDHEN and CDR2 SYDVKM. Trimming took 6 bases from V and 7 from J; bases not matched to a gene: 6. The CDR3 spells CASRRQGAKNEQFF. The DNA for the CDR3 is TGTGCCAGCAGACGACAGGGGGCAAAAAATGAGCAGTTCTTC. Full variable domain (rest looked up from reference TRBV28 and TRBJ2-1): DVKVTQSSRYLVKRTGEKVFLECVQDMDHENMFWYRQDPGLGLRLIYFSYDVKMKEKGDIPEGYSVSREKKERFSLILESASTNQTSMYLCASRRQGAKNEQFFGPGTRLTVL.

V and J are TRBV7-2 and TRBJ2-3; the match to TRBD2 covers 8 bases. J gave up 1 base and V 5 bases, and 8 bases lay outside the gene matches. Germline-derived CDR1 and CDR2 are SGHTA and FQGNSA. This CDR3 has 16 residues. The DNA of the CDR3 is TGTGCCAGCAGCAACGGACTAGCAGTCGGCACAGATACGCAGTATTTT. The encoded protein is CASSNGLAVGTDTQYF.

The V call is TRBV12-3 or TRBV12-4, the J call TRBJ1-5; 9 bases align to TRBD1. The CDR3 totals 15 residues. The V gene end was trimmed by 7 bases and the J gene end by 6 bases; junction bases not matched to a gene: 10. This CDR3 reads CASTIGTGTAQPQHF. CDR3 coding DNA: TGTGCCAGCACCATTGGGACAGGGACGGCTCAGCCCCAGCATTTT.

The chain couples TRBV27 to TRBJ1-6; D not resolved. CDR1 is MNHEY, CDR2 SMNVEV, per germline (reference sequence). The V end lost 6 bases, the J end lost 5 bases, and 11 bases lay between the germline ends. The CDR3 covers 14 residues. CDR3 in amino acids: CASRIDFNNSPLHF. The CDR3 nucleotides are TGTGCCAGCAGGATCGACTTTAATAATTCACCCCTCCACTTT.

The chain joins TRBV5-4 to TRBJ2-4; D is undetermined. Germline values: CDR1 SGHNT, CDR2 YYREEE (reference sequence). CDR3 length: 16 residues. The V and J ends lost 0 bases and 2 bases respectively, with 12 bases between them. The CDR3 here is CASSLDDTLSKNIQYF. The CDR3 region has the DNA TGTGCCAGCAGCTTGGATGACACCTTATCCAAAAACATTCAGTACTTC. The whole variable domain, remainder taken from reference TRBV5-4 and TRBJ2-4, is ETGVTQSPTHLIKTRGQQVTLRCSSQSGHNTVSWYQQALGQGPQFIFQYYREEENGRGNFPPRFSGLQFPNYSSELNVNALELDDSALYLCASSLDDTLSKNIQYFGAGTRLSVL.

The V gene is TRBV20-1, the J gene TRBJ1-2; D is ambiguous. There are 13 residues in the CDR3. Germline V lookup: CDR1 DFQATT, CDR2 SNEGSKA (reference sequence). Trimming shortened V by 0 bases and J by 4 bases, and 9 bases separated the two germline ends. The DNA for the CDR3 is TGCAGTGCTAGAGACCGGGGAGTCTATGGCTACACCTTC. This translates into CSARDRGVYGYTF.

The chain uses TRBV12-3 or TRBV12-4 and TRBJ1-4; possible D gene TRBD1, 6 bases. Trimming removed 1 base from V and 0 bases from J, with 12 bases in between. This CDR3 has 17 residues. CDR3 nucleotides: TGTGCCAGCAGTTTAGGTGGGGGGCTCGCAACTAATGAAAAACTGTTTTTT. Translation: CASSLGGGLATNEKLFF.

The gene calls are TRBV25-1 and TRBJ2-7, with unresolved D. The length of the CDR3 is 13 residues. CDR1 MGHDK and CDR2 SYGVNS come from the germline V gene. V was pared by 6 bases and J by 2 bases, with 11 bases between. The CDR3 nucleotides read TGTGCCAGCAGGGGCTCCAACACCTACGAGCAGTACTTC. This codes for CASRGSNTYEQYF.

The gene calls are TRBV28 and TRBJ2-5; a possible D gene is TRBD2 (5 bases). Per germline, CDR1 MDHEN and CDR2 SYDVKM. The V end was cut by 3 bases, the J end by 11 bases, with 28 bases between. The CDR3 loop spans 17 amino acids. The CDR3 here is CASSFSPYPLGIDEQYF. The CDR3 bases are TGTGCCAGCAGTTTTTCCCCCTACCCACTAGGTATTGATGAGCAGTACTTC.

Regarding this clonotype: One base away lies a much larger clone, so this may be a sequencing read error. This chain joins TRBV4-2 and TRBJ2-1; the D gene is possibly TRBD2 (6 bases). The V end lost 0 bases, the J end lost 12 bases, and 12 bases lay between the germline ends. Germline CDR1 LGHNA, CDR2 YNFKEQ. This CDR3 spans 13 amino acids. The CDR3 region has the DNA TGTGCCAGCAGCCAAGATCCCCGGGGAGGGCAGTTCTTC. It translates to CASSQDPRGGQFF.

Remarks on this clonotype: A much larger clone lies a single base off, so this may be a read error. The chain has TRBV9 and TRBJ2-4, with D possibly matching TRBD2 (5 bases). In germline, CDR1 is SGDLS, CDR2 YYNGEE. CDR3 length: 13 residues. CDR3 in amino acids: CASSPDFKSIQYF. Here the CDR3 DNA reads TGTGCCAGCAGCCCGGACTTTAAAAGCATTCAGTACTTC.

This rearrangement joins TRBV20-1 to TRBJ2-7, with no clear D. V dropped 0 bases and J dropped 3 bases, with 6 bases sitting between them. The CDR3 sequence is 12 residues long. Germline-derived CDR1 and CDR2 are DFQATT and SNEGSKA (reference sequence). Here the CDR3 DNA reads TGCAGTGCTAGAGATACAGACTACGAGCAGTACTTC. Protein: CSARDTDYEQYF.

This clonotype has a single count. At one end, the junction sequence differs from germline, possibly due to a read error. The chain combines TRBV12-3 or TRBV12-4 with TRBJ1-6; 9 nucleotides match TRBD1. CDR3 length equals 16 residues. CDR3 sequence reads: CAGSSRTGAHNSPLHF. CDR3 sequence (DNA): TGTGCCGGCAGTTCTAGGACAGGGGCCCATAATTCACCCCTCCACTTT.